Below, one T cell receptor beta chain is given with its context. Its antigen is undetermined. The data derive from a study of T cells in Graves' hyperthyroidism and ophthalmopathy. The TCR beta CDR3 regions underwent amplification using RNA transcripts as the source. Using the HTBI primer set, a first-round RT-PCR was run on the TCR CDR3. Each CDR3 protein is one row after TCRdb ran MiXCR on the multiplex PCR reads. Of hundreds of thousands of distinct CDR3 sequences listed, roughly 14% are singletons. General study points: Most thyroid clonotypes that were expanded above 0.001 also turned up in blood.

Sequencing used blood. The TCR sequence derives from a man between 18 and 29 years old with Graves' ophthalmopathy.

In DNA form, the CDR3 reads TGTGCCAGCAGCCAACAGGGATTCAATGGCTACACCTTC. Translated: CASSQQGFNGYTF. The rearrangement joins TRBV14 to TRBJ1-2, with D perhaps matching TRBD1 (5 bases). Trimming removed 2 bases from V and 6 bases from J, with 10 bases in between. The CDR3 has 13 amino acids. In germline, CDR1 is SGHDN, CDR2 FVKESK.